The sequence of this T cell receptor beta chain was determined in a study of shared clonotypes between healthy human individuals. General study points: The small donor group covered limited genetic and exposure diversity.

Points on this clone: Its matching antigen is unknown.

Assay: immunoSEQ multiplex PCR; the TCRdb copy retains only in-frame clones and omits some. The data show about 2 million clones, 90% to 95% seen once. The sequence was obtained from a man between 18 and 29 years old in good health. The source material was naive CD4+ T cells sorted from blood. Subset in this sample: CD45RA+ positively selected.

For the CDR3, the DNA is TGTGCCACCAGCAGAGCGGCGGCCGAAAAACTGTTTTTT. Residues: CATSRAAAEKLFF. The J gene is TRBJ1-4, the V gene TRBV15; the D is unclear. The CDR3 totals 13 residues. Trimming removed 1 base from V and 8 bases from J, with 8 bases in between. Per the germline V gene, CDR1 is LNHNV and CDR2 is YYDKDF (reference sequence).